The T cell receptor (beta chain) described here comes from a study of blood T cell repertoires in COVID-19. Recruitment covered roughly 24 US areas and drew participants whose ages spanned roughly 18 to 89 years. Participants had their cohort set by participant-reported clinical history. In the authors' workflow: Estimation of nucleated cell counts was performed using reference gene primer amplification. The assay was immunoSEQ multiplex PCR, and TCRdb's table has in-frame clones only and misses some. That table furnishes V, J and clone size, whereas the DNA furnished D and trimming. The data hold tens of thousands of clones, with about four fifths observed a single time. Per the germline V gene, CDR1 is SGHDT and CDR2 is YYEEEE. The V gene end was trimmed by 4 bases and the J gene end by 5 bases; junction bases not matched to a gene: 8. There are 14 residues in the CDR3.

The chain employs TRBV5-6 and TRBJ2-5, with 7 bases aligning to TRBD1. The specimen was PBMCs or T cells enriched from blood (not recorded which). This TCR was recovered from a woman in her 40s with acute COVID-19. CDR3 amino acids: CASSERDSLETQYF. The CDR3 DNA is TGTGCCAGCAGCGAACGGGACAGCCTGGAGACCCAGTACTTC.